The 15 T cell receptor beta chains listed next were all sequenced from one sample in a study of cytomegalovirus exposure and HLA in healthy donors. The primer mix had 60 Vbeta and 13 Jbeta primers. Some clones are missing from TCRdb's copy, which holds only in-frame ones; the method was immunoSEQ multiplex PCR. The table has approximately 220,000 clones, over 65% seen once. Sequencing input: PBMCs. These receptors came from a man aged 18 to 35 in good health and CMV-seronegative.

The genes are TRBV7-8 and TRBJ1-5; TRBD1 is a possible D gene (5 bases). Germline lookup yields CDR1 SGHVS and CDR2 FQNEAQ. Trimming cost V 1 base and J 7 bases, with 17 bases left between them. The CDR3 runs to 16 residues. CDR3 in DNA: TGTGCCAGCAGCTTAGTTGGGATGGGGGGTGGACAGCCCCAGCATTTT. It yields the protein CASSLVGMGGGQPQHF.

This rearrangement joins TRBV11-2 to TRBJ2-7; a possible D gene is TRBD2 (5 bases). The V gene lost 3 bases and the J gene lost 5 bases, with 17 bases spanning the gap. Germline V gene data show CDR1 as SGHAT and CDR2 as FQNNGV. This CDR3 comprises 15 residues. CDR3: CASSFRREGENEQYF. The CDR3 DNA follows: TGTGCCAGCAGCTTCCGCCGTGAGGGTGAAAACGAGCAGTACTTC.

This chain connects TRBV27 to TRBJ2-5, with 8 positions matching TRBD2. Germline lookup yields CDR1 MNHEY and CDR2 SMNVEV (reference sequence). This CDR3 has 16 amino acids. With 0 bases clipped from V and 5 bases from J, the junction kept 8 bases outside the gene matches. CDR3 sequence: CASSLSSGGRRETQYF. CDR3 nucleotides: TGTGCCAGCAGTTTATCTTCGGGAGGGCGCCGGGAGACCCAGTACTTC.

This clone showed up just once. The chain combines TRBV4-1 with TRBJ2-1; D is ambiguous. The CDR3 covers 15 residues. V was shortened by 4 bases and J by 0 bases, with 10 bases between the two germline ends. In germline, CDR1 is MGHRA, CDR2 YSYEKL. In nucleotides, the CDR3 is TGCGCCAGCAGCCTCTGGAGCGACTCCTACAATGAGCAGTTCTTC. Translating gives CASSLWSDSYNEQFF.

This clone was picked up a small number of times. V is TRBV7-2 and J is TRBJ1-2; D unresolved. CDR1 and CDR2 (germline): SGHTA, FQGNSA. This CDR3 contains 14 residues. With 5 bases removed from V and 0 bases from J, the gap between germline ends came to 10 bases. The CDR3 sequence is CASSPRRANYGYTF. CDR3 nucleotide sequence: TGTGCCAGCAGCCCCCGCCGAGCTAACTATGGCTACACCTTC.

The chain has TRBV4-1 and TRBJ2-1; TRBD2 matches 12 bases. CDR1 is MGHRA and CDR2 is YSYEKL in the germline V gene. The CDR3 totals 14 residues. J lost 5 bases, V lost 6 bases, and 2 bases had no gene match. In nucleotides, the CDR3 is TGCGCCAGCAGTTGGACTAGCGGGAACAATGAGCAGTTCTTC. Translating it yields CASSWTSGNNEQFF.

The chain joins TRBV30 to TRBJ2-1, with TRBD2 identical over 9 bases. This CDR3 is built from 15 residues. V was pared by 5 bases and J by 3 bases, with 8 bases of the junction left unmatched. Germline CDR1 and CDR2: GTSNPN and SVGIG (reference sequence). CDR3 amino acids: CAWHDSGSNYNEQFF. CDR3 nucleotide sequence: TGTGCCTGGCACGATAGCGGGAGTAACTACAATGAGCAGTTCTTC.

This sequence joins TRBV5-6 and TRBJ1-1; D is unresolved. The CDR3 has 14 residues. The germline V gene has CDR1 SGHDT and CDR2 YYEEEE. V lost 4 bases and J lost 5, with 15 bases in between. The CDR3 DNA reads TGTGCCAGCAGCGACGGGTCCCGAAGGACTGAAGCTTTCTTT. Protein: CASSDGSRRTEAFF.

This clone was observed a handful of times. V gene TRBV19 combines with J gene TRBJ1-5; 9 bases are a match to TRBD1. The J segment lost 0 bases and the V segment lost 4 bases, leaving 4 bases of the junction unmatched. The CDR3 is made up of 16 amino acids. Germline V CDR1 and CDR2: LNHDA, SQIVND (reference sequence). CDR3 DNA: TGTGCCAGTAGTACACCGGGACAGGGTAGCAATCAGCCCCAGCATTTT. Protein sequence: CASSTPGQGSNQPQHF.

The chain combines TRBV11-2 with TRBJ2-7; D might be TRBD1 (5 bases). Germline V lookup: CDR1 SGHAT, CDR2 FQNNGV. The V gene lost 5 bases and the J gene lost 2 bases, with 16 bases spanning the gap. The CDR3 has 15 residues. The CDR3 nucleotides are TGTGCCAGCAGCACTACAGGTGACTTAACCTACGAGCAGTACTTC. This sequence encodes CASSTTGDLTYEQYF.

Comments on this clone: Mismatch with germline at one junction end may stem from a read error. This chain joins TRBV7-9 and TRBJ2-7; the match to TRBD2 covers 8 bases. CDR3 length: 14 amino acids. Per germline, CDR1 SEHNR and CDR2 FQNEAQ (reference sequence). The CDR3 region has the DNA TGTTCCAGCAGCTTAAGCGGGAGCGGGTACGAGCAGTACTTC. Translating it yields CSSSLSGSGYEQYF.

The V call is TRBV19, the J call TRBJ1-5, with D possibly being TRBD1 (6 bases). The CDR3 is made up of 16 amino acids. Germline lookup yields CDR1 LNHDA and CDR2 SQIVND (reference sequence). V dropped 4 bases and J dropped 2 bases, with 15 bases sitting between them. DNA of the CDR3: TGTGCCAGTAGTACCCCGACAGGATTGGGCAATCAGCCCCAGCATTTT. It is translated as CASSTPTGLGNQPQHF.

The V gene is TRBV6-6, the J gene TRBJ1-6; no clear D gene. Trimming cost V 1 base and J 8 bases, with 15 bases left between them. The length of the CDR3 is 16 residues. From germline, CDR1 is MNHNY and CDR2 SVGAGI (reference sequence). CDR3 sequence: CASSYLREGYHSPLHF. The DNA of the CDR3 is TGTGCCAGCAGTTACTTGAGGGAGGGTTACCATTCACCCCTCCACTTT.

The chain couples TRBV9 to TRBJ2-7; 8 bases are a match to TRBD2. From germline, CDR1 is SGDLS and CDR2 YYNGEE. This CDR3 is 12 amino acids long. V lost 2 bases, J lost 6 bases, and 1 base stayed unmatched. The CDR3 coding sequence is TGTGCCAGCAGCGTCGGGAGGGGCGAGCAGTACTTC. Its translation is CASSVGRGEQYF.

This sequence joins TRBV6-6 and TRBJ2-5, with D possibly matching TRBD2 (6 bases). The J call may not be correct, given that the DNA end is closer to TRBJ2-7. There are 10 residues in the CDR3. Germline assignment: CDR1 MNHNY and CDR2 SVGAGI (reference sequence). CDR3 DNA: TGTGCCACGGAGGGTCTCGAGCAGTACTTC. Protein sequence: CATEGLEQYF.